This T cell receptor beta chain was retrieved from a study of cytomegalovirus exposure and HLA in healthy donors. The CDR3 contains 15 residues. The V end was cut by 0 bases, the J end by 0 bases, with 3 bases between. CDR1 MNHEY and CDR2 SVGAGI come from the germline V gene. Clones were read by immunoSEQ multiplex PCR, and TCRdb kept only the in-frame ones, dropping some. The sample records 100,000 to 150,000 clones, approximately 89% being singletons. The material sequenced was PBMCs. The gene calls are TRBV6-5 and TRBJ2-6; no firm D call. The TCR originated in a woman aged 18-29 years in good health and CMV-seronegative. CDR3 sequence: CASSYSASGANVLTF. The CDR3 DNA follows: TGTGCCAGCAGTTACTCAGCCTCTGGGGCCAACGTCCTGACTTTC.